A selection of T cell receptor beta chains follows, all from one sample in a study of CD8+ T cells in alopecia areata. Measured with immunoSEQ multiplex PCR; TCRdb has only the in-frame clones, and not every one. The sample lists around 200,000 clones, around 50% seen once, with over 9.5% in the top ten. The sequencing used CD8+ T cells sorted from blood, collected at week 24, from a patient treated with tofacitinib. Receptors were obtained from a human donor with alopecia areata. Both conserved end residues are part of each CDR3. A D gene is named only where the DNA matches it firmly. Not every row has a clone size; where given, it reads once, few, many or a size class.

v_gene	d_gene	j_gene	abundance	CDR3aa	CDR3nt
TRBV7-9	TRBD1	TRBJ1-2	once	CASSVDRGYGYTF	TGTGCCAGCAGCGTCGACAGGGGCTATGGCTACACCTTC
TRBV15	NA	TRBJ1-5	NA	CATRPGGVLSNQPQHF	TGTGCCACCAGACCTGGGGGGGTTTTAAGCAATCAGCCCCAGCATTTT
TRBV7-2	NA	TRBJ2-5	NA	CASSPGLVVMETQYF	TGTGCCAGCAGCCCCGGACTCGTTGTAATGGAGACCCAGTACTTC
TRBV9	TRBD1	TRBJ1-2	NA	CASSDRTGYGYTF	TGTGCCAGCAGCGACCGGACAGGGTATGGCTACACCTTC
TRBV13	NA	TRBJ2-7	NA	CASSTRQASGEQYF	TGTGCCAGCAGCACCAGACAGGCCTCTGGCGAGCAGTACTTC
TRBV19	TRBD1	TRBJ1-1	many	CASSVRGQGGKNTEAFF	TGTGCCAGTAGTGTACGGGGACAGGGGGGTAAGAACACTGAAGCTTTCTTT
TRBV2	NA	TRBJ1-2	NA	CASSEKGGPSYYGYTF	TGTGCCAGCAGTGAGAAGGGGGGGCCAAGCTACTATGGCTACACCTTC
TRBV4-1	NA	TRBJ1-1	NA	CASTWTPALPLIEAFF	TGCGCCAGCACTTGGACCCCAGCACTCCCCCTGATTGAAGCTTTCTTT
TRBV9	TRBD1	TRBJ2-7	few	CASSFGTESYEQYF	TGTGCCAGCAGCTTTGGGACAGAATCCTACGAGCAGTACTTC
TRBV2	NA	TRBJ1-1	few	CASEVKEAEAFF	TGTGCCAGTGAGGTAAAAGAGGCTGAAGCTTTCTTT
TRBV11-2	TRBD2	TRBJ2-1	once	CASSSAGGAHEQFF	TGTGCCAGCAGCTCCGCGGGGGGGGCCCATGAGCAGTTCTTC
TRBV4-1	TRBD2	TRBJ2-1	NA	CASRRSGGAWYEQFF	TGCGCCAGCAGGCGGAGCGGGGGGGCATGGTATGAGCAGTTCTTC
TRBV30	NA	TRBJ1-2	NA	CAWSDGDYGYTF	TGTGCCTGGAGTGATGGCGACTATGGCTACACCTTC
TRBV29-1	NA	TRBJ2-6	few	CSVDEQSGANVLTF	TGCAGCGTTGACGAACAGTCTGGGGCCAACGTCCTGACTTTC
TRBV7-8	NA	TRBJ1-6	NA	CASSFDGNSPLHF	TGTGCCAGCAGCTTCGACGGCAATTCACCCCTCCACTTT
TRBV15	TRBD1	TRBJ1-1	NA	CATSWRHRGPTEAFF	TGTGCCACCAGCTGGCGACACAGGGGGCCGACTGAAGCTTTCTTT
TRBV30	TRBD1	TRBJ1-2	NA	CAADRAANYGYTF	TGTGCCGCAGACAGGGCTGCTAACTATGGCTACACCTTC
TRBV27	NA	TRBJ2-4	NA	CASSSRSYPHKNIQYF	TGTGCCAGCAGTTCCCGGTCCTATCCCCACAAAAACATTCAGTACTTC
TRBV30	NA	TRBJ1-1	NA	CAWSVSRNEAFF	TGTGCCTGGAGTGTATCCCGTAATGAAGCTTTCTTT
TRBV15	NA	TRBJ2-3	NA	CATRPYTDTQYF	TGTGCCACCAGACCATACACAGATACGCAGTATTTT
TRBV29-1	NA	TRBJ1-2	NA	CSVVGGKDGYTF	TGCAGCGTTGTGGGAGGGAAGGATGGCTACACCTTC
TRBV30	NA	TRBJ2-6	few	CAWSVGAGANVLTF	TGTGCCTGGAGTGTAGGGGCTGGGGCCAACGTCCTGACTTTC
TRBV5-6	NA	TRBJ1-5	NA	CASSLEGAGGSNQPQHF	TGTGCCAGCAGCTTGGAGGGCGCGGGGGGAAGCAATCAGCCCCAGCATTTT
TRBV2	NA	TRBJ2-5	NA	CAGFGTLFGETQYF	TGTGCCGGATTCGGGACACTATTTGGGGAGACCCAGTACTTC
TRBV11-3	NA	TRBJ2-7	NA	CASSGSGSTYEQYF	TGTGCCAGCAGCGGTTCGGGGAGCACCTACGAGCAGTACTTC
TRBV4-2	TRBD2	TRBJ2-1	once	CASSQDKLAGGYNEQFF	TGTGCCAGCAGCCAAGATAAGCTAGCGGGGGGATACAATGAGCAGTTCTTC
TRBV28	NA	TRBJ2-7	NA	CASSSGIQGPSEQYF	TGTGCCAGCAGCTCCGGGATCCAGGGCCCGAGCGAGCAGTACTTC
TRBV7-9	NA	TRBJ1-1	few	CASSALQGMVRNTEAFF	TGTGCCAGCAGCGCCTTACAGGGTATGGTCCGTAACACTGAAGCTTTCTTT
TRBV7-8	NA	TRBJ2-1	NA	CASSKYNEQFF	TGTGCCAGCAGCAAATACAATGAGCAGTTCTTC